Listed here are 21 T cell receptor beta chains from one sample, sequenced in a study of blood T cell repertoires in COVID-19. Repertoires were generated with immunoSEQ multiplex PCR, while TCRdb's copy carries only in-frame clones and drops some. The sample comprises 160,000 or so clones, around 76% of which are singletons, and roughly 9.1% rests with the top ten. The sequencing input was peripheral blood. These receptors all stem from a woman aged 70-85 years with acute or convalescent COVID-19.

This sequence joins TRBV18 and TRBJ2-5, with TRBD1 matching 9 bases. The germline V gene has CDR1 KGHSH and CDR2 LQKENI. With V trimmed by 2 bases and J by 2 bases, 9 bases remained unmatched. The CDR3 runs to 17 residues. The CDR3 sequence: CASSPTSGTGSQETQYF. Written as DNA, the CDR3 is TGTGCCAGCTCACCAACTTCCGGGACAGGGAGTCAAGAGACCCAGTACTTC.

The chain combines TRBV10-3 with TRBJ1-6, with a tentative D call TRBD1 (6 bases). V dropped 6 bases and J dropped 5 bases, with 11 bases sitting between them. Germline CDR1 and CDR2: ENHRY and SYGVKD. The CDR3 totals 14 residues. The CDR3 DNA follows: TGTGCCATCAGGACAGGAGCCAATAATTCACCCCTCCACTTT. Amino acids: CAIRTGANNSPLHF.

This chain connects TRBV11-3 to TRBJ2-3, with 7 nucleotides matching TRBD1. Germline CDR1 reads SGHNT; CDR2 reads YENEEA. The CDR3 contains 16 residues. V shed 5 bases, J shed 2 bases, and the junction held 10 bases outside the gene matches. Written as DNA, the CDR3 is TGTGCCAGCAGCCCCGGAACAGGGGTCGACACAGATACGCAGTATTTT. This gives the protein CASSPGTGVDTDTQYF.

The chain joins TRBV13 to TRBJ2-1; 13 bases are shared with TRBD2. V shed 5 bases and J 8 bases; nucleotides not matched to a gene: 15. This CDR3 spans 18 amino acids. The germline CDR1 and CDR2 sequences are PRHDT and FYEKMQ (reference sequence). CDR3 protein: CASSPETTTSGRADEQFF. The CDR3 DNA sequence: TGTGCCAGCAGCCCCGAAACGACTACTAGCGGGAGGGCCGATGAGCAGTTCTTC.

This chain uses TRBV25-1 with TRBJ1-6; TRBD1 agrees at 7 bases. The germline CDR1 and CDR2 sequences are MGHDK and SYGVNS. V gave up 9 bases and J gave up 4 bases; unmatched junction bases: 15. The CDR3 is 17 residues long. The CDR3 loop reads CARLKETGVMYNSPLHF. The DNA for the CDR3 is TGTGCCAGGCTCAAAGAAACAGGGGTAATGTATAATTCACCCCTCCACTTT.

The CDR3 reads CAIKSRALNTEAFF. The CDR3 DNA follows: TGTGCCATCAAGAGCAGGGCCCTGAACACTGAAGCTTTCTTT. The V and J genes are TRBV10-3 and TRBJ1-1; maybe TRBD1 (5 bases). This CDR3 has 14 residues. Per germline, CDR1 ENHRY and CDR2 SYGVKD. V was pared by 7 bases and J by 0 bases, with 12 bases between.

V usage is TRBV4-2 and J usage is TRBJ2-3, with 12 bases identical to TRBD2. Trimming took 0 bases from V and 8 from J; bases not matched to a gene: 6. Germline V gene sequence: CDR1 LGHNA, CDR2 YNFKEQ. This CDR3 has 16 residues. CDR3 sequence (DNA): TGTGCCAGCAGCCAAGATACTAGCGGGGGGTCGGGTACGCAGTATTTT. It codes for CASSQDTSGGSGTQYF.

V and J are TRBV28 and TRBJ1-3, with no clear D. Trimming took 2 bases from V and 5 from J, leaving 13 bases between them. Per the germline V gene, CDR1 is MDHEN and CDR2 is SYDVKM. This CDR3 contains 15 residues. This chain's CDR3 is CASSLRGTQRNTIYF. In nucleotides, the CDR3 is TGTGCCAGCAGTTTACGGGGAACGCAAAGAAACACCATATATTTT.

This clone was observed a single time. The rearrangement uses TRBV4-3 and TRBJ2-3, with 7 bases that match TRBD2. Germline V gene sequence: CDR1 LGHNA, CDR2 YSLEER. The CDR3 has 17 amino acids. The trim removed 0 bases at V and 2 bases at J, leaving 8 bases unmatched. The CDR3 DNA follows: TGCGCCAGCAGCCAAGATAGGGTGGGGACTACCACAGATACGCAGTATTTT. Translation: CASSQDRVGTTTDTQYF.

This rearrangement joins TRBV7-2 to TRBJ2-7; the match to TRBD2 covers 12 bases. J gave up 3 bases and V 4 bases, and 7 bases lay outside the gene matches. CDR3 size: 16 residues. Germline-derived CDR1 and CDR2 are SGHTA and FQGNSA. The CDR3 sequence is CASSSPTSGRIYEQYF. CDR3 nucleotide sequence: TGTGCCAGCAGCTCCCCAACTAGCGGGAGGATCTACGAGCAGTACTTC.

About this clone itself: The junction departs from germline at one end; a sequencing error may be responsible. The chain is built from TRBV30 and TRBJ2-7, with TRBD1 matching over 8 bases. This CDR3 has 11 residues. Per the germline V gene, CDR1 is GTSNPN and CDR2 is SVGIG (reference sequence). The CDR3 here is CAWGVTGTGVF. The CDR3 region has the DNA TGTGCCTGGGGGGTTACCGGGACAGGTGTCTTC.

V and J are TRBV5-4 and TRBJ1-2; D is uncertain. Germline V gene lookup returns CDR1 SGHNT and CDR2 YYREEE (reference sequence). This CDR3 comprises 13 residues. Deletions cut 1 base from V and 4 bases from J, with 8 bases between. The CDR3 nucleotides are TGTGCCAGCAGCTTGCCACCCAGCTATGGCTACACCTTC. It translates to CASSLPPSYGYTF.

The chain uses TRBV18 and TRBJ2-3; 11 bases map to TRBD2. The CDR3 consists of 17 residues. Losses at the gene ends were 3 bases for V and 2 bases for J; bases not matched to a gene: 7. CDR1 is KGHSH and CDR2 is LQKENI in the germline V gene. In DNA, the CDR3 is TGTGCCAGCTCACCCAGGGCACTAGCGGGGGACACAGATACGCAGTATTTT. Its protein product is CASSPRALAGDTDTQYF.

The CDR3 sequence is CASSSYGKNIQYF. The CDR3 DNA reads as TGTGCCAGCAGTTCCTACGGCAAAAACATTCAGTACTTC. The V call is TRBV2, the J call TRBJ2-4; D uncertain. CDR3 length: 13 amino acids. Germline-derived CDR1 and CDR2 are SNHLY and FYNNEI. V lost 5 bases and J 3 bases, leaving 8 bases between the germline ends.

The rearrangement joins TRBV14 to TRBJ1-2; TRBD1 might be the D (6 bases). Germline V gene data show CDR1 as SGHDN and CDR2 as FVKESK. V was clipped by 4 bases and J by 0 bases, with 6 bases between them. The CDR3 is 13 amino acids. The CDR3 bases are TGTGCCAGCAGCCGGGACACTAACTATGGCTACACCTTC. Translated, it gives CASSRDTNYGYTF.

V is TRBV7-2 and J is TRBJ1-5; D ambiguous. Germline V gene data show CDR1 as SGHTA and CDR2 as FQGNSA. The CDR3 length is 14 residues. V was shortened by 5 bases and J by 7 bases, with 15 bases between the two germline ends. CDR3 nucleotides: TGTGCCAGCAGCATAAGTCGGGATTTCCAGCCCCAGCATTTT. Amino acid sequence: CASSISRDFQPQHF. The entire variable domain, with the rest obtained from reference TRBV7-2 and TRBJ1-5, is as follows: GAGVSQSPSNKVTEKGKDVELRCDPISGHTALYWYRQSLGQGLEFLIYFQGNSAPDKSGLPSDRFSAERTGGSVSTLTIQRTQQEDSAVYLCASSISRDFQPQHFGDGTRLSIL.

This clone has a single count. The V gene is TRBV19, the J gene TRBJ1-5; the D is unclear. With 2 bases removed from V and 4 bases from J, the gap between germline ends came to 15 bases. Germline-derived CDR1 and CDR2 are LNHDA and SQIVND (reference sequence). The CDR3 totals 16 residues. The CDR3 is CASSIIKRRPNQPQHF. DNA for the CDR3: TGTGCCAGTAGTATAATCAAGCGACGGCCAAATCAGCCCCAGCATTTT.

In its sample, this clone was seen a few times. This CDR3 is CASRGSNQFYEQYF. CDR3 in DNA: TGTGCCAGCAGGGGGAGTAATCAGTTTTACGAGCAGTACTTC. The rearrangement uses TRBV28 and TRBJ2-7, with D perhaps matching TRBD2 (5 bases). From germline, CDR1 is MDHEN and CDR2 SYDVKM. Trimming removed 6 bases from V and 4 bases from J, with 16 bases in between. The CDR3 consists of 14 residues.

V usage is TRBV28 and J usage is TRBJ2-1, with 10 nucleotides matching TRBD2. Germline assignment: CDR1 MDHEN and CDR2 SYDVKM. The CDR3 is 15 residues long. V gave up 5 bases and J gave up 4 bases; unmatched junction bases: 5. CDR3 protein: CASSPSGGDYNEQFF. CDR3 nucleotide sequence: TGTGCCAGCAGTCCGAGCGGGGGGGATTACAATGAGCAGTTCTTC. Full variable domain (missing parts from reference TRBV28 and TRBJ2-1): DVKVTQSSRYLVKRTGEKVFLECVQDMDHENMFWYRQDPGLGLRLIYFSYDVKMKEKGDIPEGYSVSREKKERFSLILESASTNQTSMYLCASSPSGGDYNEQFFGPGTRLTVL.

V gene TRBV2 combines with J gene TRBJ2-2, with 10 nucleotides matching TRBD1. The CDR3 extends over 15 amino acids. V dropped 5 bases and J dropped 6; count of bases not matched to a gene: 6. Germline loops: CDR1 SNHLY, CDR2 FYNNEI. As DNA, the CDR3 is TGTGCCAGCAGTACTCGGGACAGGGGCTCCGGGGAGCTGTTTTTT. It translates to CASSTRDRGSGELFF.

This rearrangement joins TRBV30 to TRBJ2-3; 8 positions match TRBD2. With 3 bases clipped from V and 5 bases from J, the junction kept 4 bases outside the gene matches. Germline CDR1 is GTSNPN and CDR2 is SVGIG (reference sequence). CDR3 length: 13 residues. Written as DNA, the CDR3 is TGTGCCTGGAGCGGGGGGGCCCAAGATACGCAGTATTTT. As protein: CAWSGGAQDTQYF.